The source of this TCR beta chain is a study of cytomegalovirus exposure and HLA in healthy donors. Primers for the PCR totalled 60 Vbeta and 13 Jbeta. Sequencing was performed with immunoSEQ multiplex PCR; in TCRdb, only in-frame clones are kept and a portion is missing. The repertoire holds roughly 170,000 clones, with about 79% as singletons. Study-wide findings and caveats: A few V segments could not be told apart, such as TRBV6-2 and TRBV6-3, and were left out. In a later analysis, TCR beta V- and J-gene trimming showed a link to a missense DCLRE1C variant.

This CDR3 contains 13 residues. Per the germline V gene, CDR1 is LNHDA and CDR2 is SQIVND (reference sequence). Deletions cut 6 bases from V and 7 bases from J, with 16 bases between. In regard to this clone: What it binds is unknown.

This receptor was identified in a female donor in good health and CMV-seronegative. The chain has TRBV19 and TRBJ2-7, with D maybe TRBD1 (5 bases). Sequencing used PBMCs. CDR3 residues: CASSQLQVEEQYF. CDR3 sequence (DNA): TGTGCCAGTAGCCAATTACAGGTCGAAGAGCAGTACTTC.